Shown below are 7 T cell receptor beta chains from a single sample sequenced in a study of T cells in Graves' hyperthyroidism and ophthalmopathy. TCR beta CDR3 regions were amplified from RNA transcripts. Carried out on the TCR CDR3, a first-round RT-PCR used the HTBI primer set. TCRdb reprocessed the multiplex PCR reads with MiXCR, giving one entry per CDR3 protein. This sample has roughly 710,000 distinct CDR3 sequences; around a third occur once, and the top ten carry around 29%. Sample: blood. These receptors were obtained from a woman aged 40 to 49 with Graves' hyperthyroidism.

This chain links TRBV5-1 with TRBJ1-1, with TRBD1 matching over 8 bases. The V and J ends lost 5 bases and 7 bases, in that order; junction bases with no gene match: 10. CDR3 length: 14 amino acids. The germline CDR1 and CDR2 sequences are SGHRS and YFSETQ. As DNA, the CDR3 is TGCGCCAGCAGACCAGGGACAGGATTACTTGAAGCTTTCTTT. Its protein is CASRPGTGLLEAFF.

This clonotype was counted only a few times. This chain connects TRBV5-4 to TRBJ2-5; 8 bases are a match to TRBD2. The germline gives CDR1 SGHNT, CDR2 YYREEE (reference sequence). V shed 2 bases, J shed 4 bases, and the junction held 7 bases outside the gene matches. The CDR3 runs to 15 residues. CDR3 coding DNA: TGTGCCAGCAGCTTTAGGCTAGCGGGCTCAGAGACCCAGTACTTC. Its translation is CASSFRLAGSETQYF.

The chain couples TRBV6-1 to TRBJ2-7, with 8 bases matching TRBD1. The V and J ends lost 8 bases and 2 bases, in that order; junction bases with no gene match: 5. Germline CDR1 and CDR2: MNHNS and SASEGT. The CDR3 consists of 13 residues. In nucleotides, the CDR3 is TGTGCCAGCTGGGGACAGGTCACCTACGAGCAGTACTTC. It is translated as CASWGQVTYEQYF.

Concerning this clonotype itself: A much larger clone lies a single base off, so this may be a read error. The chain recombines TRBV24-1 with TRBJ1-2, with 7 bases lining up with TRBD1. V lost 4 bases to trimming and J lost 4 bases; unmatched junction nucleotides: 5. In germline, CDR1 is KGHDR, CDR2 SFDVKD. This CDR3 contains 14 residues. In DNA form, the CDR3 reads TGTGCCACCAGTGACGCGGACAGGATCTATGGCTACACCTTC. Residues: CATSDADRIYGYTF.

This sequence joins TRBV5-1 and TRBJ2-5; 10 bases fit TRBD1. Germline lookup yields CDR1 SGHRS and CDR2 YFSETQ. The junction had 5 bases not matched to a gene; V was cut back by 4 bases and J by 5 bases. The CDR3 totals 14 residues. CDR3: CASSTGQGWETQYF. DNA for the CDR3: TGCGCCAGCAGCACGGGACAGGGGTGGGAGACCCAGTACTTC.

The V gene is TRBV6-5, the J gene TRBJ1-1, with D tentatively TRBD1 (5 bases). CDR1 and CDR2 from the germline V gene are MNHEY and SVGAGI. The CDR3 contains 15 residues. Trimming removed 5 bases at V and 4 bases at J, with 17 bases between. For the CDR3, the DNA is TGTGCCAGCAGTACCCACCGACGGGGGGGCACTGAAGCTTTCTTT. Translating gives CASSTHRRGGTEAFF.

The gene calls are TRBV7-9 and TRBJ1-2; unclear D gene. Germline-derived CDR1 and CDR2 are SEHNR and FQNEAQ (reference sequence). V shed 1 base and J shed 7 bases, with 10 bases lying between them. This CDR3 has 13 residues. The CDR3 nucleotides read TGTGCCAGCAGCTTAGAATTTACGGGTGGCTACACCTTC. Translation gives CASSLEFTGGYTF.